Listed below are T cell receptor beta chains from one sample, sequenced in a study of sequential checkpoint blockade in melanoma. The method was immunoSEQ multiplex PCR; TCRdb's version includes in-frame clones alone and lacks a portion of them. The sample lists about 37,000 clones; roughly 32% were seen once. The material sequenced was tumor tissue (inferred from file names), taken from a patient given nivolumab and ipilimumab in sequence. The receptors were sampled from a human donor with melanoma. Both conserved end residues are part of each CDR3. D genes are given only for firm matches. Clone size, where shown, is once, few, many, or a class for clones that have expanded.

>-|TRBJ2-1|-|TRBV6-7
TGTGCCAGCAGTTACAACGGTGAGCAGTTCTTC
CASSYNGEQFF
>few|TRBJ2-1|TRBD2|TRBV6-8
TGTGCCAGCAATACCGGCCACAGCGGGGGAATATTTCAGTTCTTC
CASNTGHSGGIFQFF
>-|TRBJ1-5|-|TRBV25-1
TGTGCCAGCAAAAGGGGGATGGGGAGCAATCAGCCCCAGCATTTT
CASKRGMGSNQPQHF
>-|TRBJ2-3|TRBD1|TRBV18
TGTGCCAGCTCACCCGACAGGGCGCCAGATACGCAGTATTTT
CASSPDRAPDTQYF
>-|TRBJ2-3|TRBD2|TRBV11-1
TGTGCCAGCAGCTTAGAAGGCGGGGGGGCCACTGATACGCAGTATTTT
CASSLEGGGATDTQYF
>-|TRBJ2-1|TRBD1|TRBV5-1
TGCGCCAGCAGCTTGGCCCACAGGGGATCCTACAATGAGCAGTTCTTC
CASSLAHRGSYNEQFF
>-|TRBJ2-5|TRBD1|TRBV11-3
TGTGCCAGCAGCCCCCGGGACAGACAAGAGACCCAGTACTTC
CASSPRDRQETQYF
>-|TRBJ1-2|TRBD1|TRBV30
TGTGCCTTGGACAGGGACCTCTATGGCTACACCTTC
CALDRDLYGYTF
>few|TRBJ1-2|TRBD1|TRBV28
TGTGCCAGCAGTTTCTTAGACAGGGGGCGAGGCTACACCTTC
CASSFLDRGRGYTF
>-|TRBJ2-5|-|TRBV6-8
TGTGCCAGCAGTTCCCTCGGGCAAGAGACCCAGTACTTC
CASSSLGQETQYF